This TCR beta chain was recovered during a study of blood T cell repertoires in COVID-19. Study information: Sources were T cells, B-cell-depleted T cells, or PBMCs; the material itself was cDNA or gDNA.

Trimming cost V 6 bases and J 1 base, with 19 bases left between them. The CDR3 consists of 18 residues. Germline CDR1 reads MDHEN; CDR2 reads SYDVKM. Original methodology: Reference gene primers were amplified, and this amplification served to estimate nucleated cell counts. Here immunoSEQ multiplex PCR was the method, and the copy in TCRdb shows in-frame clones only, minus some. The DNA was the basis for D and trimming; V, J and clone size are from that table. The repertoire consists of approximately 380,000 clones, with more than 70% occurring once and the leading ten covering 1.2%. Residents of about two dozen US areas, aged about 18 to 95 years, made up the participants. Donors were grouped by their self-reported clinical history.

The chain recombines TRBV28 with TRBJ1-6; perhaps TRBD1 as D (6 bases). The sequence was collected from a woman aged 18-30 years who had recovered from COVID-19. Input material: PBMCs or T cells enriched from blood (not recorded which). The CDR3 DNA reads TGTGCCAGCAGCCCCTTACCGGGTACAGGGTCCTATAATTCACCCCTCCACTTT. It codes for CASSPLPGTGSYNSPLHF.